A selection of T cell receptor beta chains follows, all from one sample in a study of T cell responses to AZD1222 COVID-19 vaccine. The method was immunoSEQ multiplex PCR; TCRdb's version includes in-frame clones alone and lacks a portion of them. Of fewer than 130,000 clones in the sample, about 93% were seen once. Sequenced material: peripheral blood, taken on day 0 of AZD1222 vaccination. Receptors originate from an adult in good health. CDR3s include the opening cysteine and the closing phenylalanine or tryptophan. The D gene is left open where the match is weak. Clone sizes are given selectively: once, few, many, or a class where the clone is expanded.

TRBJ2-3 TRBD2 TRBV5-5 few CASSQRGAGNTQYF TGTGCCAGCAGCCAGCGGGGGGCCGGGAATACGCAGTATTTT
TRBJ2-7 TRBD2 TRBV19 NA CASSFDAGGPYEQYF TGTGCCAGTAGTTTCGACGCGGGAGGGCCGTACGAGCAGTACTTC
TRBJ1-5 NA TRBV6-5 NA CASHLDYNQPQHF TGTGCCAGTCACTTGGATTACAATCAGCCCCAGCATTTT
TRBJ2-7 NA TRBV5-1 once CASSSSFEDEQYF TGCGCCAGCAGCTCGAGTTTTGAAGACGAGCAGTACTTC
TRBJ2-5 NA TRBV7-7 NA CASSPRPAEEETQYF TGTGCTAGCAGCCCAAGGCCGGCAGAAGAAGAGACCCAGTACTTC
TRBJ2-7 NA TRBV27 NA CASPVKWAGYEQYF TGTGCCAGCCCAGTAAAATGGGCGGGCTACGAGCAGTACTTC
TRBJ1-3 TRBD1 TRBV9 NA CASSPRTGVNGNTIYF TGTGCCAGCAGCCCTCGGACAGGGGTAAATGGAAACACCATATATTTT
TRBJ1-5 NA TRBV19 NA CASSILGNSNQPQHF TGTGCCAGTAGTATCTTGGGGAACAGCAATCAGCCCCAGCATTTT
TRBJ2-5 TRBD2 TRBV4-3 NA CASSQYTAGGQETQYF TGCGCCAGCAGCCAATATACGGCGGGGGGACAAGAGACCCAGTACTTC
TRBJ2-1 TRBD2 TRBV10-3 NA CAISDPQRDGLGEQFF TGTGCCATCAGTGATCCGCAGCGGGATGGTCTCGGTGAGCAGTTCTTC
TRBJ1-5 NA TRBV27 NA CASSLAGNQPQHF TGTGCCAGCAGTTTAGCCGGGAATCAGCCCCAGCATTTT
TRBJ1-5 NA TRBV28 NA CASSSTVANQPQHF TGTGCCAGCAGTTCGACAGTGGCGAATCAGCCCCAGCATTTT
TRBJ2-1 TRBD2 TRBV6-5 NA CASRAGEYNEQFF TGTGCCAGCAGGGCGGGGGAGTACAATGAGCAGTTCTTC
TRBJ1-1 NA TRBV6-5 once CASSLGPGTEAFF TGTGCCAGCAGTCTAGGGCCGGGCACTGAAGCTTTCTTT
TRBJ1-2 NA TRBV6-5 NA CASSLNGHGYTF TGTGCCAGCAGTCTTAATGGGCATGGCTACACCTTC
TRBJ2-1 TRBD1 TRBV29-1 NA CSVDAPRGRSYNEQFF TGCAGCGTTGATGCCCCCAGGGGGAGATCCTACAATGAGCAGTTCTTC
TRBJ1-5 NA TRBV19 NA CASSIARQPQHF TGTGCCAGTAGTATAGCTCGCCAGCCCCAGCATTTT
TRBJ1-4 TRBD1 TRBV6-6 NA CASSPNQQGVANEKLFF TGTGCCAGCAGTCCCAACCAACAGGGGGTGGCTAATGAAAAACTGTTTTTT
TRBJ2-1 TRBD2 TRBV3-1/TRBV3-2 once CASSLAGGNEQFF TGTGCCAGCAGCTTAGCGGGTGGGAATGAGCAGTTCTTC
TRBJ1-1 NA TRBV27 once CASSLERRGKAFF TGTGCCAGCAGTTTGGAAAGGCGGGGAAAAGCTTTCTTT
TRBJ2-7 NA TRBV10-3 NA CAISGGLAYEQYF TGTGCCATCAGCGGAGGACTGGCCTACGAGCAGTACTTC
TRBJ1-4 NA TRBV7-9 NA CASSLDGMGEKLFF TGTGCCAGCAGCTTAGATGGGATGGGGGAAAAACTGTTTTTT
TRBJ2-5 NA TRBV12-3/TRBV12-4 NA CASSFGRETQYF TGTGCCAGCAGTTTTGGGCGGGAGACCCAGTACTTC
TRBJ1-1 NA TRBV2 NA CASSVQGGTEAFF TGTGCCAGCAGTGTACAGGGTGGCACTGAAGCTTTCTTT
TRBJ2-3 NA TRBV5-5 NA CASSLDPDTDTQYF TGTGCCAGCAGCTTGGATCCTGACACAGATACGCAGTATTTT